The rows below give T cell receptor beta chains drawn from one sample of a study of OX40 agonist ivuxolimab in advanced cancers. TCRdb keeps only in-frame clones here, not all; method: immunoSEQ multiplex PCR. This table holds about 53,000 clones, 85% to 90% found once. Sequencing used CD4+ or CD8+ T cells sorted from blood, obtained in a trial of the OX40 agonist ivuxolimab. These receptor sequences come from an adult with an advanced solid tumor such as melanoma, head and neck, liver or kidney cancer. The CDR3 runs from the conserved cysteine through the conserved F or W. D genes are given only for firm matches. Some rows have no size entry. The others give once, few or many, or a class for an expanded clone.

d_call j_call v_call clone_size cdr3_aa cdr3_nt
NA TRBJ1-1 TRBV10-3 NA CAISERGDTLNTEAFF TGTGCCATCAGTGAGAGGGGGGACACCTTGAACACTGAAGCTTTCTTT
NA TRBJ2-2 TRBV5-1 NA CASAGGRPNTGELFF TGCGCCAGCGCAGGTGGCAGGCCGAACACCGGGGAGCTGTTTTTT
TRBD1 TRBJ2-1 TRBV2 NA CASIWTGIGNEQFF TGTGCCAGCATTTGGACAGGGATTGGGAATGAGCAGTTCTTC
NA TRBJ2-5 TRBV29-1 NA CSVDEGETQYF TGCAGCGTCGACGAGGGAGAGACCCAGTACTTC
TRBD1 TRBJ1-5 TRBV27 once CASSLYPPTGSNQPQHF TGTGCCAGCAGTTTATACCCCCCGACAGGGAGCAATCAGCCCCAGCATTTT
NA TRBJ1-2 TRBV6-6 once CASSPGGGSYGYTF TGTGCCAGCTCCCCGGGGGGCGGAAGCTATGGCTACACCTTC
NA TRBJ2-5 TRBV19 once CASSIAKALATQETQYF TGTGCCAGTAGTATAGCGAAGGCATTGGCTACTCAAGAGACCCAGTACTTC
TRBD2 TRBJ2-3 TRBV7-2 NA CASSRGLAGNTDTQYF TGTGCCAGCAGCCGGGGACTAGCGGGGAACACAGATACGCAGTATTTT
TRBD1 TRBJ1-1 TRBV14 NA CASSHRGNRGVNTEAFF TGTGCCAGCAGCCACAGAGGGAACAGGGGGGTGAACACTGAAGCTTTCTTT
NA TRBJ2-1 TRBV10-1 NA CASSEGGSRYRKDEQFF TGCGCCAGCAGTGAGGGAGGTAGTCGATATCGAAAGGATGAGCAGTTCTTC
TRBD2 TRBJ2-7 TRBV18 NA CASSPRALAGIYEQYF TGTGCCAGCTCACCACGGGCACTAGCGGGGATCTACGAGCAGTACTTC
NA TRBJ1-2 TRBV30 NA CAWSLLGARIGGYTF TGTGCCTGGAGTTTGCTGGGGGCCCGCATAGGCGGCTACACCTTC
NA TRBJ1-2 TRBV18 NA CASSPRDGFNYGYTF TGTGCCAGCTCACCTCGGGACGGATTTAACTATGGCTACACCTTC
NA TRBJ1-4 TRBV4-1 NA CASSQDGQRFATNEKLFF TGCGCCAGCAGCCAAGATGGGCAGAGGTTTGCAACTAATGAAAAACTGTTTTTT
TRBD2 TRBJ2-3 TRBV5-1 NA CATTSGTSDTQYF TGCGCCACCACTAGCGGGACCTCAGATACGCAGTATTTT
NA TRBJ2-7 TRBV7-6 NA CASSLGTVGYEQYF TGTGCCAGCAGCTTAGGGACAGTGGGCTACGAGCAGTACTTC
NA TRBJ2-3 TRBV18 once CASSLGPDTQYF TGTGCCAGCTCGCTTGGACCAGATACGCAGTATTTT
TRBD2 TRBJ2-1 TRBV4-1 NA CASSQPGLARHNEQFF TGCGCCAGCAGCCAACCGGGACTAGCGCGACACAATGAGCAGTTCTTC
NA TRBJ2-1 TRBV28 NA CASSTYREVDEQFF TGTGCCAGCAGTACCTACAGGGAAGTGGATGAGCAGTTCTTC
NA TRBJ1-4 TRBV12-2 NA CASRLVFLAGEYEKLFF TGTGCAAGTCGCTTAGTTTTCCTCGCGGGGGAATATGAAAAACTGTTTTTT
TRBD2 TRBJ2-2 TRBV19 NA CASSKLAGGHGELFF TGTGCCAGTAGTAAACTAGCGGGAGGGCACGGGGAGCTGTTTTTT
NA TRBJ2-3 TRBV5-8 NA CASSLALATDTQYF TGTGCCAGCAGCTTGGCACTAGCTACAGATACGCAGTATTTT
TRBD1 TRBJ1-2 TRBV4-1 NA CASSQARTGTYGYTF TGCGCCAGCAGCCAAGCTCGGACAGGGACCTATGGCTACACCTTC
NA TRBJ2-5 TRBV7-9 NA CASSLAPNRVETQYF TGTGCCAGCAGCTTGGCCCCGAATAGGGTGGAGACCCAGTACTTC
NA TRBJ1-5 TRBV5-1 NA CASSHDRNQPQHF TGCGCCAGCAGCCACGACAGGAATCAGCCCCAGCATTTT
NA TRBJ1-5 TRBV6-1 NA CASSEAFNQPQHF TGTGCCAGCAGTGAAGCCTTCAATCAGCCCCAGCATTTT
NA TRBJ2-6 TRBV28 NA CASKSYSGANVLTF TGTGCCAGCAAGAGCTACTCTGGGGCCAACGTCCTGACTTTC
TRBD2 TRBJ2-5 TRBV10-3 NA CAISVAGGPLYF TGTGCCATCAGTGTAGCGGGGGGGCCTCTATACTTC
NA TRBJ1-1 TRBV28 NA CASSRRTVESTEAFF TGTGCCAGCAGTCGGAGGACAGTCGAAAGTACTGAAGCTTTCTTT
TRBD1 TRBJ2-7 TRBV28 NA CASRGDRVYEQYF TGTGCCAGCAGGGGGGACAGGGTATACGAGCAGTACTTC
TRBD1 TRBJ1-3 TRBV10-3 NA CAISETGQGAGNTIYF TGTGCCATCAGCGAGACGGGACAGGGGGCTGGAAACACCATATATTTT
NA TRBJ2-7 TRBV5-4 NA CASSERTGTDSSYEQYF TGTGCCAGCAGCGAGCGCACCGGGACGGACAGCTCCTACGAGCAGTACTTC
NA TRBJ1-5 TRBV19 NA CASSYGRGQPQHF TGTGCCAGTAGTTATGGGAGGGGCCAGCCCCAGCATTTT
NA TRBJ2-6 TRBV2 NA CASSADSGANVLTF TGTGCCAGCAGTGCTGACTCTGGGGCCAACGTCCTGACTTTC
NA TRBJ1-3 TRBV18 NA CASSPERSFGNTIYF TGTGCCAGCTCACCAGAAAGGTCATTTGGAAACACCATATATTTT
NA TRBJ2-7 TRBV10-3 NA CAISAGEGAYEQYF TGTGCCATCAGTGCAGGAGAAGGAGCCTACGAGCAGTACTTC
NA TRBJ2-3 TRBV18 NA CASQAQAAYTDTQYF TGTGCCAGCCAGGCACAGGCAGCGTACACAGATACGCAGTATTTT
NA TRBJ2-7 TRBV4-3 NA CASSQEHEGSPSYEQYF TGCGCCAGCAGCCAAGAGCACGAGGGGTCCCCCTCCTACGAGCAGTACTTC
TRBD2 TRBJ2-1 TRBV28 NA CASLLAGGPEQFF TGTGCCAGCCTACTAGCGGGGGGGCCTGAGCAGTTCTTC
TRBD2 TRBJ2-1 TRBV7-8 NA CASSPRTSGTEQFF TGTGCCAGCAGCCCAAGGACTAGCGGGACTGAGCAGTTCTTC
NA TRBJ2-7 TRBV5-6 NA CASSFWRDTLRLYEQYF TGTGCCAGCAGCTTTTGGAGGGACACCCTTCGTTTATACGAGCAGTACTTC